This T cell receptor beta chain was sequenced during a study of blood T cell repertoires in COVID-19. As for the study in general: Acute-phase and convalescent COVID-19 samples originated in the United States, Italy and Spain. Sources were T cells, B-cell-depleted T cells, or PBMCs; the material itself was cDNA or gDNA.

Some clones are missing from TCRdb's copy, which holds only in-frame ones; the method was immunoSEQ multiplex PCR. The data show about 160,000 clones, around 77% seen once. Input material: peripheral blood. This receptor was identified in an older man with acute or convalescent COVID-19.

CDR3 in DNA: TGTGCCATCAGTGACAAACTAGCGGGAGGTAACAATGAGCAGTTCTTC. Translation: CAISDKLAGGNNEQFF. V and J are TRBV10-3 and TRBJ2-1, with 12 nucleotides matching TRBD2. The CDR3 consists of 16 residues. V was clipped by 3 bases and J by 5 bases; unmatched bases: 5. CDR1 is ENHRY and CDR2 is SYGVKD in the germline V gene.